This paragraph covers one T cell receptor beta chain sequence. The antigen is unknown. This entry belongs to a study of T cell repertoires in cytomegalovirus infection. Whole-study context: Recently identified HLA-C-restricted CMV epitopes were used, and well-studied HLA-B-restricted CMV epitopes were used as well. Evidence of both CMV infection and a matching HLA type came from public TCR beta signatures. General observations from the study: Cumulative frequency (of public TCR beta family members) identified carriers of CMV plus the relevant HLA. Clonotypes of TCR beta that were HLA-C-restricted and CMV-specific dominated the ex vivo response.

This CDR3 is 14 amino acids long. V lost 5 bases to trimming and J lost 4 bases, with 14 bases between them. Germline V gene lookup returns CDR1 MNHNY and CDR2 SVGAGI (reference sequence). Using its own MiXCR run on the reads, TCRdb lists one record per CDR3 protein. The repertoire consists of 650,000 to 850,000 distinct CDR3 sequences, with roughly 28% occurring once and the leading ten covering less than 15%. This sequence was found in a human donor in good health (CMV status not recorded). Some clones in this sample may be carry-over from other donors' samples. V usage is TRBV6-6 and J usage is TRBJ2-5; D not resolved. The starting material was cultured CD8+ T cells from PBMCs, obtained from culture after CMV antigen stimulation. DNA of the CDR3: TGTGCCAGCAGTCCCTTCACCGTAGGAGAGACCCAGTACTTC. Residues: CASSPFTVGETQYF.